The 27 T cell receptor beta chains below all came from one sample that was sequenced in a study of T cell changes during pregnancy in multiple sclerosis. The assay was immunoSEQ multiplex PCR, and TCRdb's table has in-frame clones only and misses some. The data contain under 120,000 clones, approximately 90% of them seen just once; the ten biggest clones take up around 3.2%. Specimen: peripheral blood, collected after pregnancy. The source of these receptors is a female donor with multiple sclerosis, enrolled in a pregnancy study.

This clone has a single count. J is TRBJ2-6 and V is TRBV5-1, with 8 nucleotides matching TRBD1. Germline V gene sequence: CDR1 SGHRS, CDR2 YFSETQ. The CDR3 is made up of 16 amino acids. Unmatched junction bases numbered 3, after V lost 3 bases and J lost 1 base. In DNA form, the CDR3 reads TGCGCCAGCAGCTCGAGGACAGGGTCTGGGGCCAACGTCCTGACTTTC. Translated: CASSSRTGSGANVLTF.

The chain couples TRBV6-5 to TRBJ1-5; TRBD1 might be the D (5 bases). This CDR3 region has 15 residues. CDR1 MNHEY and CDR2 SVGAGI come from the germline V gene. Trimming stripped 5 bases from V and 2 bases from J, with 13 bases between. The CDR3 spells CASSPGRQRNQPQHF. The CDR3 bases are TGTGCCAGCAGTCCCGGTAGACAGCGCAATCAGCCCCAGCATTTT.

The chain links TRBV4-1 to TRBJ1-1; D not resolved. The germline CDR1 and CDR2 sequences are MGHRA and YSYEKL. The length of the CDR3 is 14 residues. The V end lost 1 base, the J end lost 3 bases, and 9 bases lay between the germline ends. In DNA form, the CDR3 reads TGCGCCAGCAGCCAAGCGGGGTTGGACACTGAAGCTTTCTTT. Amino acids: CASSQAGLDTEAFF.

The J gene is TRBJ1-1, the V gene TRBV19; D not certain. Germline CDR1 is LNHDA and CDR2 is SQIVND (reference sequence). This CDR3 region has 13 residues. The V gene lost 2 bases and the J gene lost 3 bases, with 7 bases spanning the gap. The CDR3 nucleotides are TGTGCCAGTAGTATATCGAGGGACACTGAAGCTTTCTTT. Amino acids: CASSISRDTEAFF.

V usage is TRBV6-6 and J usage is TRBJ1-5, with a tentative D call TRBD1 (6 bases). V gave up 5 bases and J gave up 5 bases, with 7 bases separating them. The germline gives CDR1 MNHNY, CDR2 SVGAGI (reference sequence). CDR3 size: 12 residues. The CDR3: CASSAGDQPQHF. DNA for the CDR3: TGTGCCAGCAGTGCAGGGGATCAGCCCCAGCATTTT.

This clone showed up just once. This chain uses TRBV9 with TRBJ2-3; the match to TRBD1 covers 10 bases. Germline lookup yields CDR1 SGDLS and CDR2 YYNGEE. This CDR3 has 15 residues. The trim removed 2 bases at V and 5 bases at J, leaving 5 bases unmatched. The CDR3 DNA sequence: TGTGCCAGCAGCGTGGACAGGGGGTTGGTAGATACGCAGTATTTT. Residues: CASSVDRGLVDTQYF.

The V gene is TRBV2, the J gene TRBJ1-2, with 9 bases that match TRBD1. V gave up 5 bases and J gave up 8 bases; unmatched junction bases: 6. This CDR3 region has 13 residues. Germline V gene lookup returns CDR1 SNHLY and CDR2 FYNNEI. In DNA form, the CDR3 reads TGTGCCAGCAGTTATAGGACAGGGGTCGGCTACACCTTC. This encodes CASSYRTGVGYTF. The entire variable domain, with the rest obtained from reference TRBV2 and TRBJ1-2, is as follows: EPEVTQTPSHQVTQMGQEVILRCVPISNHLYFYWYRQILGQKVEFLVSFYNNEISEKSEIFDDQFSVERPDGSNFTLKIRSTKLEDSAMYFCASSYRTGVGYTFGSGTRLTVV.

The CDR3 reads CASSEGGKSYNSPLHF. As DNA, the CDR3 is TGTGCCAGCAGTGAAGGGGGCAAATCTTATAATTCACCCCTCCACTTT. The rearrangement joins TRBV2 to TRBJ1-6; possibly TRBD1 for D (5 bases). Germline V gene sequence: CDR1 SNHLY, CDR2 FYNNEI. V was trimmed by 1 base and J by 4 bases, leaving 11 bases between them. This CDR3 has 16 amino acids.

The CDR3 DNA is TGCAGCGTTGTCCCTCATGGGACTAGAGACAATGAGCAGTTCTTC. It codes for CSVVPHGTRDNEQFF. The V and J genes are TRBV29-1 and TRBJ2-1; 8 bases map to TRBD2. The CDR3 has 15 amino acids. After removal of 4 bases from V and 5 bases from J, the junction contained 10 bases not matched to a gene. Germline CDR1 SQVTM, CDR2 ANQGSEA.

The chain recombines TRBV25-1 with TRBJ1-5, with 8 bases fitting TRBD1. Germline CDR1 MGHDK, CDR2 SYGVNS. V shed 4 bases and J 5 bases; nucleotides not matched to a gene: 10. The length of the CDR3 is 16 residues. CDR3 coding DNA: TGTGCCAGCAGTGGTACCTCCGGCAGGGGGCATCAGCCCCAGCATTTT. Translating it yields CASSGTSGRGHQPQHF. The full variable domain, rest sourced from reference TRBV25-1 and TRBJ1-5, is EADIYQTPRYLVIGTGKKITLECSQTMGHDKMYWYQQDPGMELHLIHYSYGVNSTEKGDLSSESTVSRIRTEHFPLTLESARPSHTSQYLCASSGTSGRGHQPQHFGDGTRLSIL.

This clone was observed once. This chain joins TRBV2 and TRBJ1-1; tentative D call: TRBD1 (6 bases). This CDR3 spans 14 amino acids. V gave up 5 bases and J gave up 6 bases, with 16 bases separating them. Germline CDR1 reads SNHLY; CDR2 reads FYNNEI. The CDR3 coding sequence is TGTGCCAGCAGTTTTTCAGGGGTGCTCTCTGAAGCTTTCTTT. Residues: CASSFSGVLSEAFF.

The V gene is TRBV7-9, the J gene TRBJ2-7, with TRBD1 matching over 8 bases. The V segment lost 6 bases and the J segment 6 bases; nucleotides outside the gene matches: 16. The CDR3 loop spans 16 amino acids. CDR1 and CDR2 from the germline V gene are SEHNR and FQNEAQ (reference sequence). CDR3 residues: CASRARTGTIGTEQYF. CDR3 in DNA: TGTGCCAGCAGAGCAAGGACAGGGACGATTGGGACCGAGCAGTACTTC.

V gene TRBV6-5 combines with J gene TRBJ1-4, with TRBD1 matching over 10 bases. Germline CDR1 MNHEY, CDR2 SVGAGI. The CDR3 runs 14 residues. V dropped 6 bases and J dropped 8; count of bases not matched to a gene: 6. As DNA, the CDR3 is TGTGCCAGCAGCCGAGGACAGGGGGTAGAAAAACTGTTTTTT. Amino acid sequence: CASSRGQGVEKLFF.

The chain combines TRBV11-2 with TRBJ1-1, with D uncertain. The germline V and J ends were trimmed by 0 bases and 8 bases, with 10 bases remaining between them. Germline values: CDR1 SGHAT, CDR2 FQNNGV. The CDR3 runs to 13 residues. The CDR3 DNA follows: TGTGCCAGCAGCTTAGATCTAGGCAGCGAAGCTTTCTTT. Translating gives CASSLDLGSEAFF.

The gene calls are TRBV6-4 and TRBJ2-1, with 10 bases that match TRBD2. CDR1 is MRHNA and CDR2 is SNTAGT in the germline V gene. The CDR3 loop spans 15 amino acids. V trimming: 2 bases; J trimming: 9 bases; junction bases outside the gene matches: 7. CDR3 region: CASSDDSGGAGEQFF. CDR3 in DNA: TGTGCCAGCAGTGACGACAGCGGGGGGGCCGGTGAGCAGTTCTTC.

This rearrangement joins TRBV7-9 to TRBJ1-5, with TRBD1 matching over 12 bases. This CDR3 is built from 14 residues. Germline lookup yields CDR1 SEHNR and CDR2 FQNEAQ (reference sequence). The J segment lost 15 bases and the V segment lost 1 base, leaving 7 bases of the junction unmatched. In DNA, the CDR3 is TGTGCCAGCAGCTTAGAGGGACAGGGGGCACCATGGCATTTT. It specifies CASSLEGQGAPWHF.

V gene TRBV27 combines with J gene TRBJ1-5, with 8 bases that match TRBD1. V shed 5 bases, J shed 3 bases, and the junction held 3 bases outside the gene matches. This CDR3 contains 14 residues. Germline CDR1 MNHEY, CDR2 SMNVEV (reference sequence). The CDR3 loop is CASSMGQVNQPQHF. CDR3 bases: TGTGCCAGCAGTATGGGACAGGTCAATCAGCCCCAGCATTTT.

CDR3 sequence: CASSQQGGTSPLHF. As DNA, the CDR3 is TGTGCCAGCAGTCAACAGGGGGGGACTTCACCCCTCCACTTT. V and J are TRBV13 and TRBJ1-6, with 8 nucleotides matching TRBD1. Trimming at V came to 6 bases and at J to 9 bases, leaving 7 bases not matched to a gene. This CDR3 contains 14 residues. Per germline, CDR1 PRHDT and CDR2 FYEKMQ (reference sequence). The full variable domain, rest sourced from reference TRBV13 and TRBJ1-6, is AAGVIQSPRHLIKEKRETATLKCYPIPRHDTVYWYQQGPGQDPQFLISFYEKMQSDKGSIPDRFSAQQFSDYHSELNMSSLELGDSALYFCASSQQGGTSPLHFGNGTRLTVT.

V gene TRBV19 combines with J gene TRBJ1-3; D is unclear. This CDR3 is built from 13 residues. Trimming stripped 7 bases from V and 2 bases from J, with 9 bases between. CDR1 LNHDA and CDR2 SQIVND come from the germline V gene (reference sequence). The CDR3 region has the DNA TGTGCCAGTATTGAGCGGGCTGGAAACACCATATATTTT. Translating gives CASIERAGNTIYF.

The rearrangement joins TRBV29-1 to TRBJ2-5; a weak D match, TRBD2 (5 bases). The CDR3 has 12 residues. CDR1 is SQVTM and CDR2 is ANQGSEA in the germline V gene. V lost 2 bases and J lost 6, with 10 bases in between. The CDR3 DNA is TGCAGCGTTGAATCCGGGGAAAAGACCCAGTACTTC. As protein: CSVESGEKTQYF.

The chain employs TRBV12-5 and TRBJ1-2, with D maybe TRBD1 (5 bases). Trimming removed 5 bases from V and 4 bases from J, with 17 bases in between. There are 15 residues in the CDR3. In germline, CDR1 is LGHNT, CDR2 FRNRAP. This CDR3 reads CASGPSGGGFYGYTF. Here the CDR3 DNA reads TGTGCTAGTGGTCCGTCGGGGGGGGGATTCTATGGCTACACCTTC.

The chain employs TRBV5-6 and TRBJ1-2; D gene uncertain. Trimming removed 2 bases at V and 2 bases at J, with 7 bases between. CDR1 SGHDT and CDR2 YYEEEE come from the germline V gene. The CDR3 is 13 amino acids. In nucleotides, the CDR3 is TGTGCCAGCAGCTTTGGGGAGAACTATGGCTACACCTTC. Protein: CASSFGENYGYTF.

The CDR3 DNA is TGTGCCAGCAGCCAAGATGGAGATGCTCAAGAGACCCAGTACTTC. This encodes CASSQDGDAQETQYF. The chain combines TRBV4-2 with TRBJ2-5; D gene unclear. Trimming removed 0 bases from V and 2 bases from J, with 10 bases in between. The CDR3 is 15 residues long. From germline, CDR1 is LGHNA and CDR2 YNFKEQ.

V is TRBV5-8 and J is TRBJ2-7; 7 bases are a match to TRBD1. V was clipped by 4 bases and J by 3 bases; unmatched bases: 7. CDR3 length: 14 amino acids. Germline V gene lookup returns CDR1 SGHTS and CDR2 YDEGEE. The CDR3: CASSVGTVIYEQYF. The CDR3 DNA follows: TGTGCCAGCAGCGTAGGGACAGTGATCTACGAGCAGTACTTC.

This chain joins TRBV7-9 and TRBJ1-3; weak D call: TRBD1 (6 bases). The CDR3 is 17 residues long. CDR1 and CDR2 from the germline V gene are SEHNR and FQNEAQ (reference sequence). Trimming cost V 5 bases and J 3 bases, with 20 bases left between them. CDR3 residues: CASSRHLRQDGGNTIYF. For the CDR3, the DNA is TGTGCCAGCAGCCGACACCTCAGACAGGACGGTGGAAACACCATATATTTT.

The chain combines TRBV5-4 with TRBJ2-7, with D possibly being TRBD1 (6 bases). The CDR3 contains 14 residues. Trimming removed 0 bases from V and 3 bases from J, with 10 bases in between. From germline, CDR1 is SGHNT and CDR2 YYREEE (reference sequence). The CDR3 bases are TGTGCCAGCAGCTTGGAAAGGGGGAACTACGAGCAGTACTTC. The encoded protein is CASSLERGNYEQYF.

The gene calls are TRBV4-1 and TRBJ1-1, with D unclear. Germline V gene data show CDR1 as MGHRA and CDR2 as YSYEKL. This CDR3 is 14 amino acids long. Trimming cost V 0 bases and J 0 bases, with 5 bases left between them. CDR3 protein: CASSQDSVNTEAFF. CDR3 sequence (DNA): TGCGCCAGCAGCCAAGATTCGGTGAACACTGAAGCTTTCTTT.